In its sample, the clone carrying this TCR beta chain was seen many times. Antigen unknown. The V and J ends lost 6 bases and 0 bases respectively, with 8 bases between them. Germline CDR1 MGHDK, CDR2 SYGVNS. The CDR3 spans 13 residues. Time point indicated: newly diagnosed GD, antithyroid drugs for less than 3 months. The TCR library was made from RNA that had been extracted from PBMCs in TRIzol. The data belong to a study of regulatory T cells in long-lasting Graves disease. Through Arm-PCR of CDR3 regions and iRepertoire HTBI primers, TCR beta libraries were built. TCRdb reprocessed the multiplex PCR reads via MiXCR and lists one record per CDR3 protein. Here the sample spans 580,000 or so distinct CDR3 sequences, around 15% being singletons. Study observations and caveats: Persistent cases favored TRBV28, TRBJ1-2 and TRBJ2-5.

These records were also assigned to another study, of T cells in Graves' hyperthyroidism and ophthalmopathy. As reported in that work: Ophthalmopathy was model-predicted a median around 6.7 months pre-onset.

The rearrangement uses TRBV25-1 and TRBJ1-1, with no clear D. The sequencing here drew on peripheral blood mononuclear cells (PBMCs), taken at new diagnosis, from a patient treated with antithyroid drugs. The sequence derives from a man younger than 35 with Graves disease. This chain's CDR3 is CASRGRLNTEAFF. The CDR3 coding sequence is TGTGCCAGCAGAGGACGGCTGAACACTGAAGCTTTCTTT.